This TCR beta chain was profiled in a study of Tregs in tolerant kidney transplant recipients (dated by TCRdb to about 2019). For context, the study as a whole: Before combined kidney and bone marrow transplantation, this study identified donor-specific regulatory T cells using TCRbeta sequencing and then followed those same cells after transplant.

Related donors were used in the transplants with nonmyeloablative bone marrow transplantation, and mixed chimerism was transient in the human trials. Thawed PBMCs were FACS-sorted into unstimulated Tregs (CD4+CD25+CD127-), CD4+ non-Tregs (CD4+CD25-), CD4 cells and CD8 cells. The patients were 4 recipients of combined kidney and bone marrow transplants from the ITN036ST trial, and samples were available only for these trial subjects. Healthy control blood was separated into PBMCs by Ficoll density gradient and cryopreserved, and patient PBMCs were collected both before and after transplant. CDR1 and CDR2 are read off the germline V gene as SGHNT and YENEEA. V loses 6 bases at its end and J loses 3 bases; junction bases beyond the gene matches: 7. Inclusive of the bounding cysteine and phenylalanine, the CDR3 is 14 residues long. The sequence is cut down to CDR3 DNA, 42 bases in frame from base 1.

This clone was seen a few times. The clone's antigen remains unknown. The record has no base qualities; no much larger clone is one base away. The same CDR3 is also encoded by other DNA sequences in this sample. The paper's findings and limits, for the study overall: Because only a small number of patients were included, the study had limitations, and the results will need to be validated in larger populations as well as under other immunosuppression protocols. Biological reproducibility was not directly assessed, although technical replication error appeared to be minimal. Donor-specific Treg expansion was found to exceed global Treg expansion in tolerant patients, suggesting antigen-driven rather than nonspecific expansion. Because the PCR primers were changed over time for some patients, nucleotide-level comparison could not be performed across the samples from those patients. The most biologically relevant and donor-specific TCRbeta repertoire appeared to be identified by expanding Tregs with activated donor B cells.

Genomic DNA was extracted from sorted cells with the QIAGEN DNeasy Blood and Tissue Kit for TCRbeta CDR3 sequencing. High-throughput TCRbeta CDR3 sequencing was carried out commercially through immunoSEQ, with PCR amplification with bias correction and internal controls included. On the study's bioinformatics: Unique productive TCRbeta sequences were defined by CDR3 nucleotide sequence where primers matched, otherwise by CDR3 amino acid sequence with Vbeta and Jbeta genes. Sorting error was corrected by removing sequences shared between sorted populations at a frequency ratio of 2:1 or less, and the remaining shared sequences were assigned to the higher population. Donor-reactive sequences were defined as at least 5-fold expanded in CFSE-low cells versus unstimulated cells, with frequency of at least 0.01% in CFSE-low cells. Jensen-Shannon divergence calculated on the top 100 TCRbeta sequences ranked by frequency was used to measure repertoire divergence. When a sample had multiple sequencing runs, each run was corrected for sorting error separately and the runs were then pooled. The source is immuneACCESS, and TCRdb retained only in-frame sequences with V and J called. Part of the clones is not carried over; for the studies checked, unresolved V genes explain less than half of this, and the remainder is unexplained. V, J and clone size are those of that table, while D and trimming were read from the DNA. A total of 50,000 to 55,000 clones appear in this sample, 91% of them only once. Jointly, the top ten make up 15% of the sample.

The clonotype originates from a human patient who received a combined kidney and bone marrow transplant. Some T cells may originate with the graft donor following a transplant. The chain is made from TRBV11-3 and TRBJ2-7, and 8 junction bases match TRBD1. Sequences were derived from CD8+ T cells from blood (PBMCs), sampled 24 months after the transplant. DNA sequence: TGTGCCAGCAGTTCCCGGACAGGGATCTACGAGCAGTACTTC. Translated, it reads CASSSRTGIYEQYF.